The 18 T cell receptor beta chains below come from one sample, sequenced in a study of blood T cell repertoires in COVID-19. The data were produced by immunoSEQ multiplex PCR, yet TCRdb's version contains in-frame clones alone and is incomplete. The sample shows a few hundred thousand clones, 86% of them seen only once. Sequenced material: peripheral blood. The receptors here all came from a man of 80 years or more with acute or convalescent COVID-19.

The chain recombines TRBV10-1 with TRBJ1-6; possibly TRBD1 for D (6 bases). CDR3 size: 12 residues. Trimming left V 3 bases short and J 9 bases short, with 6 bases between. From germline, CDR1 is WNHNN and CDR2 SYGVQD (reference sequence). CDR3 DNA sequence: TGCGCCAGCAGTGACAGGGGTTCACCCCTCCACTTT. It yields the protein CASSDRGSPLHF.

The chain recombines TRBV28 with TRBJ1-1; tentative D call: TRBD1 (5 bases). Germline loops: CDR1 MDHEN, CDR2 SYDVKM. The CDR3 sequence is 15 residues long. V lost 5 bases to trimming and J lost 5 bases, with 18 bases between them. As DNA, the CDR3 is TGTGCCAGCAGTCCTGGTGCGCCCCCAGGGACTGAAGCTTTCTTT. Translating it yields CASSPGAPPGTEAFF.

A few counts support this clone. The V gene is TRBV7-2, the J gene TRBJ1-2; D uncertain. This CDR3 is 11 amino acids long. V shed 5 bases and J shed 10 bases, with 11 bases lying between them. Germline V lookup: CDR1 SGHTA, CDR2 FQGNSA. The CDR3, as DNA: TGTGCCAGCAGCACCCGTCCTAACTACACCTTC. It specifies CASSTRPNYTF. Based on the CDR3 plus reference TRBV7-2 and TRBJ1-2, the full variable domain is GAGVSQSPSNKVTEKGKDVELRCDPISGHTALYWYRQSLGQGLEFLIYFQGNSAPDKSGLPSDRFSAERTGGSVSTLTIQRTQQEDSAVYLCASSTRPNYTFGSGTRLTVV.

The rearrangement uses TRBV19 and TRBJ1-1; D uncertain. V was pared by 7 bases and J by 4 bases, with 16 bases between. Germline loops: CDR1 LNHDA, CDR2 SQIVND (reference sequence). CDR3 size: 14 residues. The CDR3 here is CASTLPGFGTEAFF. CDR3 DNA sequence: TGTGCCAGTACCCTCCCCGGGTTTGGCACTGAAGCTTTCTTT.

The chain has TRBV19 and TRBJ2-5; D is ambiguous. The CDR3 sequence is 11 residues long. Germline V gene lookup returns CDR1 LNHDA and CDR2 SQIVND (reference sequence). The V gene lost 3 bases and the J gene lost 5 bases, with 4 bases spanning the gap. The DNA of the CDR3 is TGTGCCAGTAGTATGAGGGAGACCCAGTACTTC. It codes for CASSMRETQYF.

The chain carries TRBV27 and TRBJ1-2; TRBD1 matches at 9 bases. The CDR3 consists of 12 residues. With V trimmed by 7 bases and J by 8 bases, 5 bases remained unmatched. CDR1 and CDR2 (germline): MNHEY, SMNVEV (reference sequence). The CDR3 coding sequence is TGTGCCAGCAAACAGGGGGCTGGAGGCTACACCTTC. Its translation is CASKQGAGGYTF.

The chain uses TRBV27 and TRBJ1-1; D possibly corresponds to TRBD1 (6 bases). This CDR3 comprises 14 residues. V lost 3 bases, J lost 1 base, and 9 bases lay in between. Per germline, CDR1 MNHEY and CDR2 SMNVEV (reference sequence). CDR3 DNA: TGTGCCAGCAGTTTTCACAGGGAGAACACTGAAGCTTTCTTT. Encoded protein: CASSFHRENTEAFF.

This chain uses TRBV7-2 with TRBJ2-1, with D possibly TRBD2 on 5 matching bases. With 3 bases removed from V and 1 base from J, the gap between germline ends came to 10 bases. There are 15 residues in the CDR3. Per the germline V gene, CDR1 is SGHTA and CDR2 is FQGNSA. This CDR3 is CASSLGARSYNEQFF. The CDR3 DNA is TGTGCCAGCAGCTTGGGAGCGCGATCCTACAATGAGCAGTTCTTC.

The chain links TRBV28 to TRBJ1-2; 8 bases are a match to TRBD1. CDR1 and CDR2 (germline): MDHEN, SYDVKM. The CDR3 has 13 residues. Trimming cost V 6 bases and J 7 bases; bases outside gene matches: 7. This CDR3 reads CASSAGQGRGYTF. In DNA form, the CDR3 reads TGTGCCAGCAGCGCTGGACAGGGCCGTGGCTACACCTTC.

The chain uses TRBV28 and TRBJ1-6; D is unclear. V was clipped by 4 bases and J by 7 bases, with 14 bases between them. Germline CDR1 is MDHEN and CDR2 is SYDVKM. This CDR3 is built from 15 residues. The DNA of the CDR3 is TGTGCCAGCAGTTCATGGCAGGCCAACAATTCACCCCTCCACTTT. This encodes CASSSWQANNSPLHF.

The V gene is TRBV5-4, the J gene TRBJ2-3; TRBD2 matches 8 bases. The junction had 6 bases not matched to a gene; V was cut back by 0 bases and J by 6 bases. Germline V gene lookup returns CDR1 SGHNT and CDR2 YYREEE (reference sequence). This CDR3 is 15 amino acids long. The CDR3 reads CASSLGTGGPDTQYF. CDR3 DNA: TGTGCCAGCAGCTTGGGTACGGGAGGGCCGGATACGCAGTATTTT.

The gene calls are TRBV2 and TRBJ2-5, with D perhaps matching TRBD1 (6 bases). There are 15 residues in the CDR3. Trimming removed 4 bases from V and 3 bases from J, with 15 bases in between. Germline lookup yields CDR1 SNHLY and CDR2 FYNNEI. The CDR3 spells CASSAGRGTKETQYF. The CDR3 coding sequence is TGTGCCAGCAGTGCGGGCAGGGGAACCAAAGAGACCCAGTACTTC.

The V and J genes are TRBV24-1 and TRBJ2-1; 10 bases match TRBD2. V trimming: 3 bases; J trimming: 7 bases; junction bases outside the gene matches: 8. Germline CDR1 KGHDR, CDR2 SFDVKD. The CDR3 covers 16 residues. CDR3 sequence reads: CATSDPDGSGRNEQFF. CDR3 bases: TGTGCCACCAGTGATCCGGATGGTAGCGGGAGGAATGAGCAGTTCTTC.

The chain recombines TRBV28 with TRBJ1-2; no definite D call. Trimming removed 4 bases from V and 8 bases from J, with 26 bases in between. CDR1 and CDR2 (germline): MDHEN, SYDVKM. The CDR3 totals 17 residues. The DNA for the CDR3 is TGTGCCAGCAGTTGGGGTACCAGACGGTCAAACGGGATCGGCTACACCTTC. Translated, it gives CASSWGTRRSNGIGYTF.

This chain joins TRBV7-9 and TRBJ2-2, with 8 bases identical to TRBD1. The J segment lost 3 bases and the V segment lost 7 bases, leaving 10 bases of the junction unmatched. Looked up from germline, CDR1 is SEHNR and CDR2 is FQNEAQ (reference sequence). The CDR3 sequence is 16 residues long. This CDR3 is CASTLQGAIDTGELFF. The CDR3 nucleotides read TGTGCCAGCACCCTTCAGGGGGCCATTGACACCGGGGAGCTGTTTTTT.

The genes are TRBV27 and TRBJ1-3; D is possibly TRBD1 (6 bases). With 4 bases removed from V and 2 bases from J, the gap between germline ends came to 18 bases. CDR3 size: 17 residues. Germline lookup yields CDR1 MNHEY and CDR2 SMNVEV (reference sequence). The CDR3 sequence is CASSSRGGTGPGNTIYF. The CDR3 region has the DNA TGTGCCAGCAGTTCCCGGGGGGGTACAGGGCCTGGAAACACCATATATTTT.

The chain uses TRBV3-1 (or the pseudogene TRBV3-2) and TRBJ1-1, with D possibly matching TRBD1 (6 bases). This CDR3 is built from 14 residues. V was pared by 6 bases and J by 8 bases, with 19 bases between. Germline V gene sequence: CDR1 LGHDT, CDR2 YNNKEL (reference sequence). The DNA of the CDR3 is TGTGCCAGCAGTCAAACCCGACAGGTGGGAGAAGCTTTCTTT. Its protein is CASSQTRQVGEAFF.

V usage is TRBV28 and J usage is TRBJ2-7; the match to TRBD1 covers 8 bases. Looked up from germline, CDR1 is MDHEN and CDR2 is SYDVKM. This CDR3 is built from 13 residues. J lost 3 bases, V lost 6 bases, and 4 bases had no gene match. The CDR3 DNA is TGTGCCAGCAGACGCGGGACAGGCTACGAGCAGTACTTC. Its translation is CASRRGTGYEQYF.